One TCR beta chain is described in this entry. Original processing methods: The authors estimated nucleated cell counts from reference gene primer amplification. Sequenced by immunoSEQ multiplex PCR; TCRdb stores in-frame clones only, minus some. Clone size and V and J calls were adopted from that table, with D and trimming inferred from the DNA. The data show 39,000 or so clones, roughly 80% seen once. This sample is drawn from a study of blood T cell repertoires in COVID-19. Whole-study context: The study drew acute and convalescent COVID-19 samples from the United States, Italy and Spain.

There are 14 residues in the CDR3. J was trimmed by 8 bases and V by 4 bases; bases with no gene match: 5. Germline V gives CDR1 SEHNR, CDR2 FQNEAQ (reference sequence). This receptor was identified in a man aged 60 to 75 in a cohort sampled during active COVID-19. The chain joins TRBV7-9 to TRBJ1-6; TRBD1 agrees at 7 bases. Sequencing used peripheral blood. The CDR3 loop reads CASSSGTAHSPLHF. CDR3 coding DNA: TGTGCCAGCAGCTCCGGGACAGCCCATTCACCCCTCCACTTT. Drawing the rest from reference TRBV7-9 and TRBJ1-6, the complete variable domain is DTGVSQNPRHKITKRGQNVTFRCDPISEHNRLYWYRQTLGQGPEFLTYFQNEAQLEKSRLLSDRFSAERPKGSFSTLEIQRTEQGDSAMYLCASSSGTAHSPLHFGNGTRLTVT.